These T cell receptor beta chains were read from a single sample in a study of CD8 T cells in ankylosing spondylitis. Each CDR3 protein gets one entry after TCRdb re-called the 5' RACE reads with MiXCR. Of tens of thousands of distinct CDR3 sequences in the sample, just under 9% were seen once. The sample comprised blood, either unsorted or a sorted T cell fraction (not recorded which). The receptors stem from a male donor with ankylosing spondylitis. CDR3s include the opening cysteine and the closing phenylalanine or tryptophan. D genes are given only for firm matches. Where a row states a size, it is once, few, many or the class of an expanded clone; other rows omit it.

j_gene	v_gene	abundance	d_gene	CDR3nt	CDR3aa
TRBJ2-1	TRBV14	.	TRBD2	TGTGCCAGCAGCCCTGGGGGACTAGCGGCCTACAATGAGCAGTTCTTC	CASSPGGLAAYNEQFF
TRBJ2-3	TRBV7-9	few	.	TGTGCCAGCAGCCAAGAGACTTCGTTAAATGCAGATACGCAGTATTTT	CASSQETSLNADTQYF
TRBJ2-5	TRBV5-1	few	.	TGCGCCAGCGGAACCTCTTACAGGGAAACGCCAGAGACCCAGTACTTC	CASGTSYRETPETQYF
TRBJ1-1	TRBV20-1	many	.	TGCAGTGTAGCTGAAGCTTTCTTT	CSVAEAFF
TRBJ1-5	TRBV10-1	.	.	TGCGCCAGCAGTGACGGAAGAAGCCAGCCCCAGCATTTT	CASSDGRSQPQHF
TRBJ2-1	TRBV12-3/TRBV12-4	few	.	TGTGCCAGCAGCCCTGGGACCGGCCCACCAGAGTCCTACAATGAGCAGTTCTTC	CASSPGTGPPESYNEQFF
TRBJ1-4	TRBV29-1	many	.	TGCAGCGGGACATGGACAGATCTCGGAGGTGAAAAACTGTTTTTT	CSGTWTDLGGEKLFF
TRBJ2-1	TRBV12-3/TRBV12-4	.	TRBD2	TGTGCCAGCAGTCAAACTAGCGGGAGGGCCAATTTGATCTTC	CASSQTSGRANLIF
TRBJ2-2	TRBV12-3/TRBV12-4	many	.	TGTGCCAGCAGTTTTCAAGTGGGGGGTCCCGGGGAGCTGTTTTTT	CASSFQVGGPGELFF
TRBJ2-5	TRBV19	few	.	TGTGCCAGTAGTATAATGGCTGGAGGGGAAGAGACCCAGTACTTC	CASSIMAGGEETQYF
TRBJ2-1	TRBV7-9	.	TRBD1	TGTGCCAGCAGCTCGGGACAGTACAATGAGCAGTTCTTC	CASSSGQYNEQFF
TRBJ2-2	TRBV5-1	few	TRBD2	TGCGCCAGCAGCTTGGCACTAGCGGGAAGGAACGCCGGGGAGCTGTTTTTT	CASSLALAGRNAGELFF
TRBJ1-1	TRBV7-6	many	TRBD1	TGTGCCAGCAGCGGAGGGACAGGGTGGGGCACTGAAGCTTTCTTT	CASSGGTGWGTEAFF
TRBJ2-2	TRBV7-8	many	.	TGTGCCAGCAGCGATACAAGAGTCACCGGGGAGCTGTTTTTT	CASSDTRVTGELFF
TRBJ1-1	TRBV16	few	.	TGTGCCAGCAGCCAAGGAAAAAGAACTGAAGCTTTCTTT	CASSQGKRTEAFF
TRBJ1-5	TRBV4-1	many	.	TGCGCCAGCAGCCCATCCTCGGGGGGTGGACAGCCCCAGCATTTT	CASSPSSGGGQPQHF
TRBJ2-7	TRBV11-3	.	.	TGTGCCAGCAGCTACCAGGACAGCTACGAGCAGTACTTC	CASSYQDSYEQYF
TRBJ2-1	TRBV10-2	many	.	TGCGCCAGCAGTGAACACGGGATTGAGCAGTTCTTC	CASSEHGIEQFF
TRBJ2-2	TRBV18	large	.	TGTGCCAGCTCACCCAGGGGGAACACCGGGGAGCTGTTTTTT	CASSPRGNTGELFF
TRBJ1-4	TRBV30	.	.	TGTGCCTGGAGTTCGGACAATAATGAAAAACTGTTTTTT	CAWSSDNNEKLFF
TRBJ2-3	TRBV5-6	.	.	TGTGCCAGCAGCTTGGCCTCGGATCCCGGCACAGATACGCAGTATTTT	CASSLASDPGTDTQYF
TRBJ2-7	TRBV6-1	.	TRBD1	TGTGCCAGCAGACCGGGGTCGACAGGGCGAGAGCAGTACTTC	CASRPGSTGREQYF
TRBJ2-5	TRBV7-7	.	.	TGTGCCAGCAGCTTTATCAGCGGGACAGACCAAGAGACCCAGTACTTC	CASSFISGTDQETQYF
TRBJ1-1	TRBV3-1	many	.	TGTGCCAGCAGCCACCGAGTCACTGCGAACACTGAAGCTTTCTTT	CASSHRVTANTEAFF
TRBJ2-3	TRBV3-1	few	TRBD2	TGTGCCAGCAGCCTACTAGCGGACACCACAGATACGCAGTATTTT	CASSLLADTTDTQYF
TRBJ2-7	TRBV4-2	few	.	TGTGCCAGCAGCCAAGAGACCTACACGTTGGCAGGGGCCGAGCAGTACTTC	CASSQETYTLAGAEQYF
TRBJ2-2	TRBV3-1	few	.	TGTGCCAGCAGCCCCGACTACGCGAACACCGGGGAGCTGTTTTTT	CASSPDYANTGELFF
TRBJ1-2	TRBV5-1	.	.	TGCGCCAGCAGCTCCATGGACAGTAACTATGGCTACACCTTC	CASSSMDSNYGYTF
TRBJ2-7	TRBV7-9	.	.	TGTGCCAGCAGCTTAGGTTATACCTACGAGCAGTACTTC	CASSLGYTYEQYF
TRBJ2-1	TRBV27	many	.	TGTGCCAGCAGTTTATCTGACTCAAGGGAGTACAATGAGCAGTTCTTC	CASSLSDSREYNEQFF
TRBJ2-1	TRBV7-8	many	TRBD2	TGTGCCAGCAGCTTCTGGACTAGCGGGCAGTTCTTC	CASSFWTSGQFF
TRBJ2-1	TRBV12-3/TRBV12-4	.	.	TGTGCCAGCAGTTTGATCGGGGAGTTTTACAATGAGCAGTTCTTC	CASSLIGEFYNEQFF
TRBJ1-4	TRBV3-1	many	.	TGTGCCAGCAGCCCCCAGCCGGGGGGGGTGGCTAATGAAAAACTGTTTTTT	CASSPQPGGVANEKLFF
TRBJ2-1	TRBV10-3	many	TRBD2	TGTGCCATCAGTGAGTCCCAGGCTAGCGGGGATTACAATGAGCAGTTCTTC	CAISESQASGDYNEQFF
TRBJ2-1	TRBV24-1	many	.	TGTGCCACCAGTGATTTTCCCCACAGGGGGGGATCCTACAATGAGCAGTTCTTC	CATSDFPHRGGSYNEQFF
TRBJ2-5	TRBV7-2	.	.	TGTGCCAGCAGCTTAGGGGTTACCTACCAAGAGACCCAGTACTTC	CASSLGVTYQETQYF
TRBJ2-2	TRBV11-2	few	TRBD2	TGTGCCAGCAGCTTACGGACTAGAAACACCGGGGAGCTGTTTTTT	CASSLRTRNTGELFF
TRBJ2-1	TRBV15	.	TRBD2	TGTGCCACCAGCAACCCCCCCGCGGGGGTAAATGAGCAGTTCTTC	CATSNPPAGVNEQFF
TRBJ1-4	TRBV27	.	.	TGTGCCAGCAGTTTTGCCGGGAATGGAAAACTGTTTTTT	CASSFAGNGKLFF
TRBJ2-3	TRBV7-9	few	TRBD1	TGTGCCAGCAGCCCCCGGGACAGGGGCGGAGATACGCAGTATTTT	CASSPRDRGGDTQYF
TRBJ1-2	TRBV5-1	few	.	TGCGCCAGCAGCTTGGATGGGATCGGCTACACCTTC	CASSLDGIGYTF
TRBJ2-3	TRBV5-1	few	.	TGCGCCAGCAGCTTGGCCCGGGATACGCAGTATTTT	CASSLARDTQYF
TRBJ1-1	TRBV2	few	.	TGTGCCAGCAGTTGGACATCCAGAACTGAAGCTTTCTTT	CASSWTSRTEAFF
TRBJ1-1	TRBV7-9	.	.	TGTGCCAGCAGCTATCTCCGAGGCGGGAACACTGAAGCTTTCTTT	CASSYLRGGNTEAFF
TRBJ1-2	TRBV19	.	.	TGTGCCAGTACTGGGGGCGACTATGGCTACACCTTC	CASTGGDYGYTF
TRBJ1-6	TRBV11-2	many	.	TGTGCCAGCAGCTTAGATCGGCAGCCTCACCAATATTCACCCCTCCACTTT	CASSLDRQPHQYSPLHF
TRBJ2-3	TRBV14	.	.	TGTGCCAGCAGCCAGGAGGAATCTACGCAGTATTTT	CASSQEESTQYF
TRBJ2-3	TRBV6-1	.	.	TGTGCCAGCAGTGAACTGACTAGGGTGGCAGATACGCAGTATTTT	CASSELTRVADTQYF